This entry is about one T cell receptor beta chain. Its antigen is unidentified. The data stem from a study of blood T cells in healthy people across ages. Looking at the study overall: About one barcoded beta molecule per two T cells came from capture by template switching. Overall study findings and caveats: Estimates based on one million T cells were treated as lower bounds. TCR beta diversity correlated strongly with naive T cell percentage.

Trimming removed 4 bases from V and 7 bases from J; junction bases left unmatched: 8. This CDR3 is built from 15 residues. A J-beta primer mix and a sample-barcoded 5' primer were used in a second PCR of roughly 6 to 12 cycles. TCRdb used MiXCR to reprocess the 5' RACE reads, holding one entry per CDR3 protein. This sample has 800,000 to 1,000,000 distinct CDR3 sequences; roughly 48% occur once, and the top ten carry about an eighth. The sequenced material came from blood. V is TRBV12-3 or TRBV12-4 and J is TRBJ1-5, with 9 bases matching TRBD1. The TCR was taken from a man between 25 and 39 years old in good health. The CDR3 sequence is CASSWDRVVGQPQHF. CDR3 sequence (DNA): TGTGCCAGCAGTTGGGACAGGGTGGTAGGGCAGCCCCAGCATTTT.